A selection of T cell receptor beta chains follows, all from one sample in a study of monozygotic twins with inflammatory bowel disease. TCRdb re-called the 5' RACE reads; every CDR3 protein appears as one record, without DNA. The sample table includes 200,000 to 250,000 distinct CDR3 sequences. Specimen: blood. Every receptor here comes from a human donor with ulcerative colitis or Crohn's disease, or a healthy co-twin of an affected twin (not recorded which). Each CDR3 is given with its conserved first and last residue.

CASSLATDRGGDTQYF	TRBV7-7	TRBJ2-3
CAINHRLGSPLHF	TRBV10-3	TRBJ1-6
CASSFSRTASYEQYF	TRBV7-2	TRBJ2-7
CANQGAPTGELFF	TRBV12-3/TRBV12-4	TRBJ2-2
CASSLLVRGGWTEAFF	TRBV7-9	TRBJ1-1
CATRSTLNSPLHF	TRBV19	TRBJ1-6
CASSLGAKGQPQHF	TRBV5-1	TRBJ1-5
CASSKLYVQPQHF	TRBV21-1	TRBJ1-5
CASSRITSSYEQYF	TRBV5-1	TRBJ2-7
CASGGIQPQHF	TRBV27	TRBJ1-5
CASSLSTNTGELFF	TRBV5-1	TRBJ2-2
CASSQDRGYGYTF	TRBV3-1	TRBJ1-2
CASSELQGPAGNQPQHF	TRBV6-1	TRBJ1-5
CASSQVNYRTVNTEAFF	TRBV14	TRBJ1-1
CASSSFPGQGNEQFF	TRBV7-2	TRBJ2-1
CASSYGSGQGNTEAFF	TRBV6-5	TRBJ1-1
CATSEPRKNTEAFF	TRBV24-1	TRBJ1-1
CASSPVRELFF	TRBV7-9	TRBJ2-2
CSVVATGRGYGYTF	TRBV29-1	TRBJ1-2
CASSQVNQQETQYF	TRBV4-1	TRBJ2-5
CASRTAGGTDTQYF	TRBV19	TRBJ2-3
CASRESRVPRDEQYF	TRBV5-1	TRBJ2-7
CASTGQHGSGANVLTF	TRBV6-1	TRBJ2-6
CASSSTRGQREPQHF	TRBV12-3/TRBV12-4	TRBJ1-5
CAISESTRDSGNTIYF	TRBV10-3	TRBJ1-3
CASSISVANEKLFF	TRBV6-1	TRBJ1-4
CASSSTEADTQYF	TRBV19	TRBJ2-3
CASSGTGVYEQYF	TRBV5-1	TRBJ2-7
CASSHRSGANVLTF	TRBV3-1	TRBJ2-6
CASSYGSGNTIYF	TRBV6-5	TRBJ1-3
CSVKGPASTDTQYF	TRBV29-1	TRBJ2-3
CASSNALAGGTDTQYF	TRBV5-1	TRBJ2-3
CASSVQTGARHTEAFF	TRBV9	TRBJ1-1
CASSDGALRTTDTQYF	TRBV5-1	TRBJ2-3
CASSPGADEQFF	TRBV19	TRBJ2-1
CASSSGQVFTEAFF	TRBV5-1	TRBJ1-1
CASSVPWDQPQHF	TRBV19	TRBJ1-5
CASSQEWRSSYNSPLHF	TRBV3-1	TRBJ1-6
CASSLGPKTSTEAFF	TRBV5-1	TRBJ1-1
CASSLGLAGTTDTQYF	TRBV11-2	TRBJ2-3
CASSFPLQGSTDTQYF	TRBV5-1	TRBJ2-3
CASSEVEGKGSGANVLTF	TRBV25-1	TRBJ2-6
CASSIGSSTDTQYF	TRBV19	TRBJ2-3
CASSLLSTSGVYNEQFF	TRBV7-2	TRBJ2-1